What follows is one TCR beta chain and its context. As yet, its antigen is unknown. This sample was included in a study of T cell responses to AZD1222 COVID-19 vaccine. Study-wide results and limits: The donor group comprised mostly white British people and more females; the analysis possibly underestimated clonal diversity.

Germline V gives CDR1 SGHAT, CDR2 FQNNGV. V was clipped by 2 bases and J by 6 bases, with 8 bases between them. This CDR3 region has 13 residues. Assay: immunoSEQ multiplex PCR; the TCRdb copy retains only in-frame clones and omits some. The table records about 150,000 clones, 90% of them present only once. The TCR comes from an adult in good health. The chain joins TRBV11-2 to TRBJ1-5, with a weak D call TRBD1 (6 bases). Material: peripheral blood, obtained on day 0 of AZD1222 vaccination. The CDR3 bases are TGTGCCAGCAGCTTAAGGGGGGGTCAGCCCCAGCATTTT. Its protein is CASSLRGGQPQHF. The full variable domain, with the rest looked up from reference TRBV11-2 and TRBJ1-5, is EAGVAQSPRYKIIEKRQSVAFWCNPISGHATLYWYQQILGQGPKLLIQFQNNGVVDDSQLPKDRFSAERLKGVDSTLKIQPAKLEDSAVYLCASSLRGGQPQHFGDGTRLSIL.